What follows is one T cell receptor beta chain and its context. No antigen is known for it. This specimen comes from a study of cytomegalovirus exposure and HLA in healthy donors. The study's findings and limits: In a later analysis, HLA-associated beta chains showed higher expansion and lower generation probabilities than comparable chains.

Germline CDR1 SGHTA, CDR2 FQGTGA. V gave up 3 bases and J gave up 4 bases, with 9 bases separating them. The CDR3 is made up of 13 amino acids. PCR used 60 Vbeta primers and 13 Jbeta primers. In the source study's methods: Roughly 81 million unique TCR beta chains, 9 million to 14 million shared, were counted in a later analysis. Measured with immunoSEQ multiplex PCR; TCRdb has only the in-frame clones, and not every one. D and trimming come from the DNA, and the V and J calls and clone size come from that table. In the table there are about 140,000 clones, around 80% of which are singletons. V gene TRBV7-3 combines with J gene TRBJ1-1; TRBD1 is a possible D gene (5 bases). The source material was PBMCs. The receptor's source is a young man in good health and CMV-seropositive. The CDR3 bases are TGTGCCAGCAGCTTGGGGGGGGGCACTGAAGCTTTCTTT. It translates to CASSLGGGTEAFF.